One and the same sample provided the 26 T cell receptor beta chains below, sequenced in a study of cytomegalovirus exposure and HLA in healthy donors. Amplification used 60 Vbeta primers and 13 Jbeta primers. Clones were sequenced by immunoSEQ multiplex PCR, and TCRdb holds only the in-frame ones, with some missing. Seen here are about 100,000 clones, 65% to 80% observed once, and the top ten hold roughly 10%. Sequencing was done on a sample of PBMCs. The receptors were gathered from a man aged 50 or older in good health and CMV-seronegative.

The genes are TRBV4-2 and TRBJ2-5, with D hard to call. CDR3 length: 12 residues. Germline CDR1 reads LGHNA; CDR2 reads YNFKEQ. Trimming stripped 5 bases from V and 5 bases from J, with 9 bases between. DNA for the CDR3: TGTGCCAGCAGCTATAGTCGGGAGACCCAGTACTTC. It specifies CASSYSRETQYF.

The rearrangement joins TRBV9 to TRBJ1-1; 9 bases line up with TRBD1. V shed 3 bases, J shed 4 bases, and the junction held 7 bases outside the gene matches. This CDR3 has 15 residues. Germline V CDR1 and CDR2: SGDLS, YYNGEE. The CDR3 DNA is TGTGCCAGCAGCGGGACAGGGGATCGAGGCACTGAAGCTTTCTTT. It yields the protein CASSGTGDRGTEAFF.

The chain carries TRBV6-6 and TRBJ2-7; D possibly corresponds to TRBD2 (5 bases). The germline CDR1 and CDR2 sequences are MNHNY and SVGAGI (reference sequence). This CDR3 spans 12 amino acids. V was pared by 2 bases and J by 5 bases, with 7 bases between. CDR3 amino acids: CASSYDGDEQYF. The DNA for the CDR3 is TGTGCCAGCAGTTACGACGGGGACGAGCAGTACTTC.

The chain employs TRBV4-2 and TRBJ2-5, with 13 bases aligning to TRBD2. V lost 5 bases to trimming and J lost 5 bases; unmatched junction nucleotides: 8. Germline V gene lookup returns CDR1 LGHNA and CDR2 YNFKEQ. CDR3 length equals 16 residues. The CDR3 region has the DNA TGTGCCAGCAGCGCGTCCGGGACTAGCGGGGCGGAGACCCAGTACTTC. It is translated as CASSASGTSGAETQYF.

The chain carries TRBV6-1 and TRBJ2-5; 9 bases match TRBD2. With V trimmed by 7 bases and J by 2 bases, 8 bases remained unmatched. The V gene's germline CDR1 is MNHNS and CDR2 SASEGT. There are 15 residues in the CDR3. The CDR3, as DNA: TGTGCCAGCACCATTAGCGGGGGTGTGCAAGAGACCCAGTACTTC. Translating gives CASTISGGVQETQYF.

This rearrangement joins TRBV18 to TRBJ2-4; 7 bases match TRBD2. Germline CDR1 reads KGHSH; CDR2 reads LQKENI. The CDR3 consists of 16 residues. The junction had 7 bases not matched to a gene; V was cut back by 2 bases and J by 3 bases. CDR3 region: CASSPIPSGYKNIQYF. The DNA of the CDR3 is TGTGCCAGCTCACCAATTCCTAGCGGTTACAAAAACATTCAGTACTTC. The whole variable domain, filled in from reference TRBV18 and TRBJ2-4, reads NAGVMQNPRHLVRRRGQEARLRCSPMKGHSHVYWYRQLPEEGLKFMVYLQKENIIDESGMPKERFSAEFPKEGPSILRIQQVVRGDSAAYFCASSPIPSGYKNIQYFGAGTRLSVL.

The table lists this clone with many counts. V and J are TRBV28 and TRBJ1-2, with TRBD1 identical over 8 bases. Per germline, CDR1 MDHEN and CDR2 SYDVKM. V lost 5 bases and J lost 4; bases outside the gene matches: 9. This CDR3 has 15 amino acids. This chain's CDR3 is CASSPVTDRGYGYTF. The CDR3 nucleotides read TGTGCCAGCAGTCCGGTGACAGACAGGGGCTATGGCTACACCTTC.

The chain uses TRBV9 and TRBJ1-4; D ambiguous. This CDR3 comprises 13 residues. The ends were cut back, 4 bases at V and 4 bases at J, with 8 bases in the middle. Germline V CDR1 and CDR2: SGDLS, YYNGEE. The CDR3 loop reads CASSPGLNEKLFF. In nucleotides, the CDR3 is TGTGCCAGCAGCCCAGGACTTAATGAAAAACTGTTTTTT.

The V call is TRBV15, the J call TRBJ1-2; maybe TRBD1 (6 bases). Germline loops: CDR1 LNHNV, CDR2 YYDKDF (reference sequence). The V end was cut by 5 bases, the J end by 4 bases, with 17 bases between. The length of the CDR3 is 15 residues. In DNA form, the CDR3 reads TGTGCCACCAGCGGGCAGGGGAAAGGGAGCTATGGCTACACCTTC. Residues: CATSGQGKGSYGYTF.

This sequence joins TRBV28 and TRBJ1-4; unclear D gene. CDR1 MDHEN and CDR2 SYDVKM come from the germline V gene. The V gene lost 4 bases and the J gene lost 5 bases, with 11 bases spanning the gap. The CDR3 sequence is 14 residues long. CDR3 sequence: CASSSNGRNEKLFF. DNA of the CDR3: TGTGCCAGCAGTTCAAACGGGAGAAATGAAAAACTGTTTTTT.

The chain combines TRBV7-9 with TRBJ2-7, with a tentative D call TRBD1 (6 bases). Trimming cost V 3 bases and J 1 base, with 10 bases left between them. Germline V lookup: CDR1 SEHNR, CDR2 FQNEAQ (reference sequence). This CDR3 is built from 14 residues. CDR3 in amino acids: CASSFAGTSYEQYF. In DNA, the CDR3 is TGTGCCAGCAGCTTCGCTGGGACATCCTACGAGCAGTACTTC.

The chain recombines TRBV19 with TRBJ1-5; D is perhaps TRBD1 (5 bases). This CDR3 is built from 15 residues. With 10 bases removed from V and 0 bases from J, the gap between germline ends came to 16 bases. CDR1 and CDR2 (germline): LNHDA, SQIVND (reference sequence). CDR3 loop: CATQIGEVSNQPQHF. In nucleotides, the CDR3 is TGTGCCACCCAAATAGGGGAGGTTAGCAATCAGCCCCAGCATTTT. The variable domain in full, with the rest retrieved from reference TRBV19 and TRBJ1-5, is DGGITQSPKYLFRKEGQNVTLSCEQNLNHDAMYWYRQDPGQGLRLIYYSQIVNDFQKGDIAEGYSVSREKKESFPLTVTSAQKNPTAFYLCATQIGEVSNQPQHFGDGTRLSIL.

DNA of the CDR3: TGTGCCAGTAGGCCCGGGACTCAAAATCAAGAGACCCAGTACTTC. This sequence encodes CASRPGTQNQETQYF. The chain recombines TRBV19 with TRBJ2-5, with D tentatively TRBD2 (6 bases). The CDR3 totals 15 residues. With 6 bases removed from V and 2 bases from J, the gap between germline ends came to 16 bases. Germline V lookup: CDR1 LNHDA, CDR2 SQIVND (reference sequence).

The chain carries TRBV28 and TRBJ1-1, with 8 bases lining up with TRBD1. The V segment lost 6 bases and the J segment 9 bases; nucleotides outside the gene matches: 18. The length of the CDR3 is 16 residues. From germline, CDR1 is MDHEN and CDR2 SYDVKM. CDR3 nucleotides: TGTGCCAGCAGCACCGTCGCTACCTCAGGGGGCGGGAAAGCTTTCTTT. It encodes CASSTVATSGGGKAFF.

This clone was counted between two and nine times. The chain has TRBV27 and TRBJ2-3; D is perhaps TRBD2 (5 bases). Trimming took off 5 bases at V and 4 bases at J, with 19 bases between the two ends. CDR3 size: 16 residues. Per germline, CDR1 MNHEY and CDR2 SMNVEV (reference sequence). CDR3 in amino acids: CASSPLGGPGADTQYF. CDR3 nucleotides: TGTGCCAGCAGTCCCCTTGGAGGCCCCGGGGCAGATACGCAGTATTTT.

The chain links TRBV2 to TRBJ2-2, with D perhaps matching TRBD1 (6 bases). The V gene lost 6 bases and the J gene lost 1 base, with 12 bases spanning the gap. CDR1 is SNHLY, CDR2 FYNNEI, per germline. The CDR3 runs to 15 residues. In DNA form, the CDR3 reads TGTGCCAGCAGGCTCCGGGACATGAACACCGGGGAGCTGTTTTTT. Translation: CASRLRDMNTGELFF.

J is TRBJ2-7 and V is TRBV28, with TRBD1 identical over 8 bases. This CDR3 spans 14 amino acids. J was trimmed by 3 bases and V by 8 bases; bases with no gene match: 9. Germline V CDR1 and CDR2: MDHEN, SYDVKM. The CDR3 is CASYRTGTLYEQYF. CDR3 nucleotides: TGTGCCAGCTATCGGACAGGGACCCTCTACGAGCAGTACTTC.

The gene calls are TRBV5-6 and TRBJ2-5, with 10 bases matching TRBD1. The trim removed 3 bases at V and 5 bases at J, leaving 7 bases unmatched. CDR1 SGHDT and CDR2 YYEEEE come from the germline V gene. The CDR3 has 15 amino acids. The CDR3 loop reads CASSWDRGGGETQYF. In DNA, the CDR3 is TGTGCCAGCAGCTGGGACAGGGGCGGAGGGGAGACCCAGTACTTC.

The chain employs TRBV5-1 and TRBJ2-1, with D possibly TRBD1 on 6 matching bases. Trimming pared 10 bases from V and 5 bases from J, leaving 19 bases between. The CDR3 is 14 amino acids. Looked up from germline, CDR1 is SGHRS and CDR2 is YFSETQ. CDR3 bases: TGCGCCCGGGTAACCGGGACACCCGACAATGAGCAGTTCTTC. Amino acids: CARVTGTPDNEQFF.

CDR3 amino acids: CATLGQGSTNEKLFF. The CDR3 region has the DNA TGTGCCACCCTCGGACAGGGGTCAACTAATGAAAAACTGTTTTTT. This rearrangement joins TRBV6-1 to TRBJ1-4, with 9 bases lining up with TRBD1. The CDR3 is made up of 15 amino acids. Germline lookup yields CDR1 MNHNS and CDR2 SASEGT. Losses at the gene ends were 10 bases for V and 0 bases for J; bases not matched to a gene: 6.

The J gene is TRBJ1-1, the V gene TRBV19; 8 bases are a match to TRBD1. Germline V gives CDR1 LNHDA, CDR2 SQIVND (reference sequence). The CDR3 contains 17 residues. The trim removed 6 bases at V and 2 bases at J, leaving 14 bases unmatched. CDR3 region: CASSSTPRTGYNTEAFF. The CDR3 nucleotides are TGTGCCAGTAGCTCGACTCCCCGGACAGGGTATAACACTGAAGCTTTCTTT.

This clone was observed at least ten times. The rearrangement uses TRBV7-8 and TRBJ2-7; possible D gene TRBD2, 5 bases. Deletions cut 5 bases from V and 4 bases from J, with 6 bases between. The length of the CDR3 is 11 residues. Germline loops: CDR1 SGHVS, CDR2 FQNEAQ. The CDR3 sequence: CASSRGYEQYF. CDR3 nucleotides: TGTGCCAGCAGCCGGGGTTACGAGCAGTACTTC.

CDR3: CSVDRQGETQYF. CDR3 nucleotides: TGCAGCGTTGACAGGCAGGGGGAGACCCAGTACTTC. This sequence joins TRBV29-1 and TRBJ2-5; possibly TRBD1 for D (6 bases). The CDR3 is made up of 12 amino acids. The germline V and J ends were trimmed by 3 bases and 5 bases, with 10 bases remaining between them. The V gene's germline CDR1 is SQVTM and CDR2 ANQGSEA.

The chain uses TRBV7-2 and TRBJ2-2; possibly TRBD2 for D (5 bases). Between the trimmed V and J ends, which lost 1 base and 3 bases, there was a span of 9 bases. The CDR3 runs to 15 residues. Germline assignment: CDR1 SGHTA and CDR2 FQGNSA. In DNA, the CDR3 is TGTGCCAGCAGCTTAGGTAGCGATTACACCGGGGAGCTGTTTTTT. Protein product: CASSLGSDYTGELFF. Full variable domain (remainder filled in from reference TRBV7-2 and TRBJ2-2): GAGVSQSPSNKVTEKGKDVELRCDPISGHTALYWYRQSLGQGLEFLIYFQGNSAPDKSGLPSDRFSAERTGGSVSTLTIQRTQQEDSAVYLCASSLGSDYTGELFFGEGSRLTVL.

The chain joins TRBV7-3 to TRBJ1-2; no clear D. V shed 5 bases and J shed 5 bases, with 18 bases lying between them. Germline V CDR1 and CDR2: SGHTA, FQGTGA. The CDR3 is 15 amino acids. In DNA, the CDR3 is TGTGCCAGCAGCCCCGGTGGAGGCCTGGGGTATGGCTACACCTTC. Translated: CASSPGGGLGYGYTF.

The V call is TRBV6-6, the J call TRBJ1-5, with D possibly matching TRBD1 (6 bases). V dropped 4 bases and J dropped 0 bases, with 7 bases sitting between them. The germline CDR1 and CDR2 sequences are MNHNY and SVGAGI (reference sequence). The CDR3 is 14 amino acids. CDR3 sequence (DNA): TGTGCCAGCAGTTCGACAGGTAGCAATCAGCCCCAGCATTTT. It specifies CASSSTGSNQPQHF.